The T cell receptor (beta chain) described here comes from a study of cytomegalovirus exposure and HLA in healthy donors. Germline CDR1 is SNHLY and CDR2 is FYNNEI. The CDR3 spans 15 residues. V shed 3 bases and J 6 bases; nucleotides not matched to a gene: 6. This clone was recorded only once. A multiplex PCR was run with 60 Vbeta primers and 13 Jbeta primers. Clones were sequenced by immunoSEQ multiplex PCR, and TCRdb holds only the in-frame ones, with some missing. This repertoire shows 150,000 to 200,000 clones, approximately 71% found once; its top ten account for less than 1.5%. The TCR was taken from a man in his fifties or sixties in good health and CMV-seronegative. This chain connects TRBV2 to TRBJ1-5; 9 bases map to TRBD1. Input material: PBMCs. The CDR3 coding sequence is TGTGCCAGCAGTGACCGGACAGGGGATTTTCAGCCCCAGCATTTT. Its translation is CASSDRTGDFQPQHF.